This entry lists 18 T cell receptor beta chains sequenced from one sample in a study of blood T cell repertoires in COVID-19. Clones were sequenced by immunoSEQ multiplex PCR, and TCRdb holds only the in-frame ones, with some missing. The sample consists of 30,000 to 45,000 clones, around nine tenths of them appearing once. Sequencing was done on a sample of peripheral blood. These receptors all come from a human donor in a cohort sampled during active COVID-19.

CDR3 nucleotides: TGTGCCAGCAGGGGGGACAGGGGGCGCTCAGAAAAACTGTTTTTT. It is translated as CASRGDRGRSEKLFF. The rearrangement links TRBV6-5 to TRBJ1-4; TRBD1 matches at 12 bases. Germline values: CDR1 MNHEY, CDR2 SVGAGI. Losses at the gene ends were 6 bases for V and 8 bases for J; bases not matched to a gene: 7. The CDR3 loop spans 15 amino acids.

This chain links TRBV7-2 with TRBJ2-7; 8 bases map to TRBD2. Trimming at V came to 1 base and at J to 3 bases, leaving 8 bases not matched to a gene. Germline CDR1 is SGHTA and CDR2 is FQGNSA. The CDR3 spans 16 residues. The CDR3 sequence: CASSLGGLAGLYEQYF. The CDR3, as DNA: TGTGCCAGCAGCTTAGGGGGATTAGCGGGACTCTACGAGCAGTACTTC.

This rearrangement joins TRBV28 to TRBJ2-1, with unresolved D. The V gene's germline CDR1 is MDHEN and CDR2 SYDVKM. V was trimmed by 4 bases and J by 7 bases, leaving 8 bases between them. The CDR3 is made up of 12 amino acids. CDR3 residues: CASSSTINEQFF. The CDR3 bases are TGTGCCAGCAGTTCAACTATAAATGAGCAGTTCTTC.

This chain links TRBV27 with TRBJ2-7; D is perhaps TRBD2 (5 bases). Trimming stripped 8 bases from V and 1 base from J, with 15 bases between. CDR3 length: 14 residues. Germline CDR1 and CDR2: MNHEY and SMNVEV (reference sequence). CDR3 sequence: CASARGISSYEQYF. CDR3 in DNA: TGTGCCAGCGCCAGAGGGATTTCTTCCTACGAGCAGTACTTC.

The rearrangement joins TRBV7-2 to TRBJ2-3, with 15 bases matching TRBD2. The CDR3 runs 16 residues. Germline values: CDR1 SGHTA, CDR2 FQGNSA. V shed 5 bases, J shed 6 bases, and the junction held 6 bases outside the gene matches. The DNA of the CDR3 is TGTGCCAGCAGCCCCGGACTAGCGGGAGGGAGGGATACGCAGTATTTT. Translated: CASSPGLAGGRDTQYF.

On this clone: This sample includes further DNA sequences coding for the same CDR3. The chain uses TRBV7-8 and TRBJ2-1; maybe TRBD1 (5 bases). The germline CDR1 and CDR2 sequences are SGHVS and FQNEAQ. This CDR3 is built from 14 residues. V was trimmed by 1 base and J by 4 bases, leaving 8 bases between them. CDR3 loop: CASSLGTRYNEQFF. The CDR3 DNA follows: TGTGCCAGCAGCTTAGGGACACGATACAATGAGCAGTTCTTC. Using reference TRBV7-8 and TRBJ2-1 for the parts outside the CDR3, the full variable domain is GAGVSQSPRYKVAKRGQDVALRCDPISGHVSLFWYQQALGQGPEFLTYFQNEAQLDKSGLPSDRFFAERPEGSVSTLKIQRTQQEDSAVYLCASSLGTRYNEQFFGPGTRLTVL.

The chain couples TRBV27 to TRBJ2-1; TRBD2 matches at 14 bases. Looked up from germline, CDR1 is MNHEY and CDR2 is SMNVEV (reference sequence). The CDR3 spans 16 residues. After removal of 3 bases from V and 5 bases from J, the junction contained 3 bases not matched to a gene. Here the CDR3 DNA reads TGTGCCAGCAGTTTTAGGGGACTAGCGGGAGACAATGAGCAGTTCTTC. Amino acid sequence: CASSFRGLAGDNEQFF.

This sequence joins TRBV18 and TRBJ2-7, with D possibly matching TRBD1 (6 bases). The germline gives CDR1 KGHSH, CDR2 LQKENI. The CDR3 is 12 residues long. V was shortened by 2 bases and J by 5 bases, with 7 bases between the two germline ends. DNA of the CDR3: TGTGCCAGCTCACCAAAGGGGGACGAGCAGTACTTC. This encodes CASSPKGDEQYF.

The V call is TRBV6-2 or TRBV6-3, the J call TRBJ1-4; possibly TRBD1 for D (5 bases). Trimming removed 4 bases from V and 7 bases from J, with 13 bases in between. The CDR3 sequence is 14 residues long. Germline-derived CDR1 and CDR2 are MNHEY and SVGEGT. The CDR3 DNA reads TGTGCCAGCAGTTCAGGGATGGACGGTGAAAAACTGTTTTTT. As protein: CASSSGMDGEKLFF.

The chain is built from TRBV11-2 and TRBJ1-1; the D gene is possibly TRBD1 (6 bases). Trimming cost V 2 bases and J 5 bases, with 15 bases left between them. Looked up from germline, CDR1 is SGHAT and CDR2 is FQNNGV. The CDR3 runs to 15 residues. CDR3 region: CASSLYRDKKTEAFF. In nucleotides, the CDR3 is TGTGCCAGCAGCTTATACCGGGACAAAAAAACTGAAGCTTTCTTT.

The genes are TRBV20-1 and TRBJ2-4, with 9 nucleotides matching TRBD2. V was pared by 3 bases and J by 2 bases, with 5 bases of the junction left unmatched. Germline V gene sequence: CDR1 DFQATT, CDR2 SNEGSKA (reference sequence). This CDR3 region has 15 residues. The CDR3 DNA follows: TGCAGTGCTAGTCGCGGGAGGGCGACCAAAAACATTCAGTACTTC. As protein: CSASRGRATKNIQYF.

This rearrangement joins TRBV10-3 to TRBJ2-3, with 14 bases lining up with TRBD2. Germline loops: CDR1 ENHRY, CDR2 SYGVKD. V shed 4 bases, J shed 8 bases, and the junction held 8 bases outside the gene matches. The CDR3 runs 16 residues. CDR3 loop: CAISGATSGGAATQYF. The CDR3 nucleotides read TGTGCCATCAGTGGCGCGACTAGCGGGGGGGCAGCTACGCAGTATTTT.

The CDR3 DNA sequence: TGTGCCAGCAGTTACCGGACCGTCGGACAGGCTAACTATGGCTACACCTTC. Its protein is CASSYRTVGQANYGYTF. The V gene is TRBV27, the J gene TRBJ1-2, with 7 bases identical to TRBD1. The CDR3 contains 17 residues. In germline, CDR1 is MNHEY, CDR2 SMNVEV (reference sequence). Trimming cost V 4 bases and J 0 bases; bases outside gene matches: 11.

This rearrangement joins TRBV18 to TRBJ2-5, with 7 bases matching TRBD1. The CDR3 has 15 residues. V gave up 3 bases and J gave up 2 bases; unmatched junction bases: 6. CDR1 is KGHSH and CDR2 is LQKENI in the germline V gene. Here the CDR3 reads CASSPAGTVQETQYF. The DNA of the CDR3 is TGTGCCAGCTCACCCGCCGGGACAGTTCAAGAGACCCAGTACTTC.

Regarding this clone: The junction and the germline gene differ at one end; a read error may be behind it. The V call is TRBV11-2, the J call TRBJ1-2; D remains unclear. The CDR3 contains 13 residues. Looked up from germline, CDR1 is SGHAT and CDR2 is FQNNGV. CDR3 bases: TGTGCCAGCAGGTTAGGCAGGTCCTATGGCTACACCTTC. Its protein is CASRLGRSYGYTF.

The V and J genes are TRBV10-2 and TRBJ2-1; tentatively, D is TRBD2 (6 bases). The germline V and J ends were trimmed by 2 bases and 8 bases, with 13 bases remaining between them. This CDR3 comprises 14 residues. The germline V gene has CDR1 WSHSY and CDR2 SAAADI. The CDR3 here is CASSEASRGDEQFF. The CDR3 region has the DNA TGCGCCAGCAGTGAGGCTAGTCGCGGGGATGAGCAGTTCTTC.

The table lists this clone with a count of one. This chain connects TRBV10-1 to TRBJ2-1; tentatively, D is TRBD1 (5 bases). The CDR3 sequence is 16 residues long. The V gene lost 3 bases and the J gene lost 8 bases, with 20 bases spanning the gap. CDR1 WNHNN and CDR2 SYGVQD come from the germline V gene (reference sequence). The CDR3 nucleotides are TGCGCCAGCAGTGAATCTCCAGGGCGGTTATCGGATGAGCAGTTCTTC. Protein: CASSESPGRLSDEQFF.

This clone occurred a few times. The sample has other DNA sequences that encode this CDR3 too. V is TRBV19 and J is TRBJ1-5, with D unclear. The germline V and J ends were trimmed by 3 bases and 7 bases, with 7 bases remaining between them. Germline V gene data show CDR1 as LNHDA and CDR2 as SQIVND (reference sequence). CDR3 size: 12 residues. CDR3 amino acids: CASSITRQPQHF. The CDR3 nucleotides read TGTGCCAGTAGTATTACCAGACAGCCCCAGCATTTT.